This T cell receptor (beta chain) is from a study of persistence of HIV-infected CD4 T cells. Points from the study as a whole: TCRbeta richness was lower in CMV- and Gag-responding cells than in anti-CD3/anti-CD28-responding cells.

The immunoSEQ assay was version 4, run in survey mode. Profiling relied on immunoSEQ multiplex PCR, and the TCRdb table lists in-frame clones only, not all of them. The sample shows about 28,000 clones, 78% of them seen only once. On this clone itself: The antigen remains unidentified.

The stimulus was lysate of CMV-infected fibroblasts, about 10 ug/mL. Sorted nonresponding memory CD4+ T cells were CD40L-negative, CD69-negative, CD45RO-high. The CDR3 is made up of 13 amino acids. The V gene lost 1 base and the J gene lost 3 bases, with 6 bases spanning the gap. Germline CDR1 and CDR2: LGHDT and YNNKEL (reference sequence). This rearrangement joins TRBV3-1 (or the pseudogene TRBV3-2) to TRBJ2-5, with D perhaps TRBD1 (5 bases). The sequences come from CD4+ T cells sorted from PBMCs after roughly 18-hour stimulation, collected from a patient who received antiretroviral therapy. This clonotype originated in an adult woman with HIV who was CMV-seropositive. The DNA for the CDR3 is TGTGCCAGCAGCCAAGGCAGGGAAGAGACCCAGTACTTC. Amino acid sequence: CASSQGREETQYF.